This is a list of T cell receptor beta chains from one sample in a study of vaccination and CD4 T cells after COVID-19. TCRdb independently ran MiXCR on the PCR reads; one entry per CDR3 protein. The sample includes around 16,000 distinct CDR3 sequences, about three quarters of them seen just once. Their recognized antigens are unknown. The sample comprised CD4+ T cells from blood, cultured in vitro. The receptor set was obtained from a human donor who had recovered from COVID-19. The CDR3 runs from the conserved cysteine through the conserved F or W. The D gene is left open where the match is weak. Only some rows state a clone size, as once, few, many or a class for expanded clones.

j_call v_call cdr3_length clone_size d_call cdr3_nt cdr3_aa
TRBJ1-2 TRBV6-5 17 few . TGTGCCAGCAGTTATTCGGGGTCTTCCACCACTAACTATGGCTACACCTTC CASSYSGSSTTNYGYTF
TRBJ1-2 TRBV19 13 . . TGTGCCAGTAGTATGACTGGGAGGGGGGACTACACCTTC CASSMTGRGDYTF
TRBJ1-5 TRBV19 13 once . TGTGCCAGTAGTATAAAGCAAAATCAGCCCCAGCATTTT CASSIKQNQPQHF
TRBJ2-7 TRBV7-2 15 . . TGTGCCAGCAGCTTATCCCCCCCAGGTTTGAGCGAGCAGTACTTC CASSLSPPGLSEQYF
TRBJ2-7 TRBV11-2 14 . . TGTGCCAGCAGACGGTCTTTAAGCTCCTACGAGCAGTACTTC CASRRSLSSYEQYF
TRBJ2-7 TRBV6-2/TRBV6-3 13 . . TGTGCCAGCAGGACGACAGACTCCTACGAGCAGTACTTC CASRTTDSYEQYF
TRBJ1-2 TRBV28 15 medium-sized . TGTGCCAGCAGTTTACCCCAGGCGGTTAACTATGGCTACACCTTC CASSLPQAVNYGYTF
TRBJ1-1 TRBV12-3/TRBV12-4 14 . . TGTGCCAGCAGACAGACCGCTAGGAACACTGAAGCTTTCTTT CASRQTARNTEAFF
TRBJ1-5 TRBV7-9 13 . . TGTGCCAGCAGCTTAAAGGGGCACCAGCCCCAGCATTTT CASSLKGHQPQHF
TRBJ2-6 TRBV5-1 16 . . TGCGCCAGCAGTCTCACGACGGTCTCTGGGGCCAACGTCCTGACTTTC CASSLTTVSGANVLTF
TRBJ2-1 TRBV6-2/TRBV6-3 14 . . TGTGCCAGCAGTTGGGGGACTTCCTACAATGAGCAGTTCTTC CASSWGTSYNEQFF
TRBJ1-5 TRBV27 13 . . TGTGCCAGCAGTTTCAGGGAGGGACAGCCCCAGCATTTT CASSFREGQPQHF
TRBJ1-5 TRBV7-2 15 . . TGTGCCAGCAGCTTATCAGGTGGGAGCAATCAGCCCCAGCATTTT CASSLSGGSNQPQHF
TRBJ1-1 TRBV6-2/TRBV6-3 12 . . TGTGCCAGCAAAAGGGAAATGACTGAAGCTTTCTTT CASKREMTEAFF
TRBJ1-1 TRBV6-1 14 . . TGTGCCACCACGCCCATACACCCGAACACTGAAGCTTTCTTT CATTPIHPNTEAFF
TRBJ1-2 TRBV7-9 13 . . TGTGCCAGCAGCCCCTCAGGGTGGGTCGCCTACACCTTC CASSPSGWVAYTF
TRBJ2-7 TRBV19 13 . . TGTGCCAGTAACGACCGAAGTTACAGCGAGCAGTACTTC CASNDRSYSEQYF
TRBJ2-5 TRBV11-2 14 . TRBD1 TGTGCCAGCAGCAGACAGGGGAGGCAAGAGACCCAGTACTTC CASSRQGRQETQYF
TRBJ1-3 TRBV7-9 15 . . TGTGCCAGCAGCTTAGGGTCAATCCCTGGAAACACCATATATTTT CASSLGSIPGNTIYF
TRBJ2-5 TRBV20-1 13 . . TGCAGTGCTAAGATGCGGAATCGGGAGACCCAGTACTTC CSAKMRNRETQYF
TRBJ2-4 TRBV27 16 . TRBD2 TGTGCCAGCAGTCGGTCCGGACTAGCGGGAGGAAACATTCAGTACTTC CASSRSGLAGGNIQYF
TRBJ1-2 TRBV6-5 12 few . TGTGCCAGCAGTTACTCGACGTATGGCTACACCTTC CASSYSTYGYTF
TRBJ1-4 TRBV15 15 . . TGTGCCACCAGCAGAGATTGGGGGGGTGGTGAAAAACTGTTTTTT CATSRDWGGGEKLFF
TRBJ1-2 TRBV7-9 11 . . TGTGCCAGCAGCCTTGATCAGATCCTTTACTTC CASSLDQILYF
TRBJ2-7 TRBV15 13 . . TGTGCCACCAGCACCAGAAGGGGGTACGAGCAGTACTTC CATSTRRGYEQYF
TRBJ1-2 TRBV20-1 13 once . TGCAGTGCTAGTTTAGCCAAAAACTATGGCTACACCTTC CSASLAKNYGYTF
TRBJ2-7 TRBV7-3 14 few TRBD1 TGTGCCAGCAGCTATGGAGGACAGGGATACGAGCAGTACTTC CASSYGGQGYEQYF
TRBJ2-7 TRBV4-1 13 . . TGCGCCAGCAGCCTCAAGAGGGGGTCAGCGCAGTACTTC CASSLKRGSAQYF
TRBJ1-1 TRBV4-3 15 . . TGCGCCAGCAGCCAAACTGGGCAGGGTAAGCCTGAAGCTTTCTTT CASSQTGQGKPEAFF
TRBJ2-7 TRBV24-1 14 . . TGTGCCACCAGAGGGGGACCCCCGACCTACGAGCAGTACTTC CATRGGPPTYEQYF
TRBJ1-5 TRBV6-2/TRBV6-3 15 few TRBD1 TGTGCCAGCAGTCCCAGGGGACAGGGAGGACGGGCCCAGCATTTT CASSPRGQGGRAQHF
TRBJ1-1 TRBV20-1 15 . . TGCAGTGCTAGAGCCCCTCACGGGTGGAACACTGAAGCTTTCTTT CSARAPHGWNTEAFF
TRBJ1-5 TRBV7-2 12 . . TGTGCCAGCAGCCCAAATAATCAGCCCCAGCATTTT CASSPNNQPQHF
TRBJ2-2 TRBV20-1 13 . TRBD2 TGCAGTGCAGGAGCGGGAGGGTCCCGGGAGCTGTTTTTT CSAGAGGSRELFF
TRBJ2-5 TRBV15 15 few TRBD2 TGTGCCACCGGCCCCCGGGCGGGAGCTGTGGAGACCCAGTACTTC CATGPRAGAVETQYF
TRBJ2-5 TRBV6-2/TRBV6-3 14 few . TGTGCCAGCAACGACTATGGGGGTCAGCAGACCCAGTACTTC CASNDYGGQQTQYF
TRBJ2-1 TRBV7-8 15 . . TGTGCCAGCAGCTTAGTGGGCGGGACCTACAATGAGCAGTTCTTC CASSLVGGTYNEQFF
TRBJ1-2 TRBV6-1 13 few . TGTGCCAGCAGTGACAGCGTTAACTATGGCTACACCTTC CASSDSVNYGYTF
TRBJ2-1 TRBV6-5 18 . TRBD2 TGTGCCAGCAGTTACGCCGGGACTAGCGGTCGAGGCTACAATGAGCAGTTCTTC CASSYAGTSGRGYNEQFF
TRBJ2-1 TRBV7-2 12 . . TGTGCCAGCAGCTCGTCCGGGCGCGAGCAGTTCTTC CASSSSGREQFF
TRBJ1-5 TRBV7-8 16 . . TGTGCCAGCAGCTTAGTGCGACAAGATAGCAATCAGCCCCAGCATTTT CASSLVRQDSNQPQHF
TRBJ1-1 TRBV21-1 14 . . TGTGCCAGCAGCAATAACCTGGGTGGGACTGAAGCTTTCTTT CASSNNLGGTEAFF
TRBJ2-2 TRBV7-2 14 . TRBD2 TGTGCCAGCGGAAGACTAGCGAGGACCGGGGAGCTGTTTTTT CASGRLARTGELFF
TRBJ1-4 TRBV20-1 13 . . TGCAGTGCTTCAGGGTCTGTGAAAGGAAAACTGTTTTTT CSASGSVKGKLFF
TRBJ2-1 TRBV6-1 13 . . TGTGCCAGCAGGGACACCCTCGCCCCGGCGCAGTTCTTC CASRDTLAPAQFF
TRBJ2-2 TRBV6-2/TRBV6-3 15 . TRBD1 TGTGCCAGCAGACGGACAGGGCGGCGCACCGGGGAGCTGTTTTTT CASRRTGRRTGELFF
TRBJ2-5 TRBV7-3 17 . . TGTGCCAGCAGCCCGCAGGCTGGGGTTGAATATCAAGAGACCCAGTACTTC CASSPQAGVEYQETQYF
TRBJ2-5 TRBV15 16 . . TGTGCCACCAGCAGAGAGGCGGCTATCCCCCGGGAGACCCAGAACTTC CATSREAAIPRETQNF
TRBJ1-1 TRBV20-1 14 . . TGCAGTGCTACGGTGGGGTCCATGAACACTGAAGCTTTCTTT CSATVGSMNTEAFF
TRBJ2-2 TRBV24-1 16 . . TGTGCCACCAGTGTTGGGGGGATTGGTTCGTCCGGGGAGCTGTTTTTT CATSVGGIGSSGELFF
TRBJ1-2 TRBV7-9 12 few . TGTGCCAGCAGCTTAATTGAATTGGGCTACACCTTC CASSLIELGYTF
TRBJ2-6 TRBV7-9 15 few . TGTGCCAGCAGCTTGCGGACCTCTGGGGCCAACGTCCTGACTTTC CASSLRTSGANVLTF
TRBJ1-1 TRBV19 14 few . TGTGCCAGTAGTAGGGGGGGAAAGAACACTGAAGCTTTCTTT CASSRGGKNTEAFF
TRBJ2-3 TRBV29-1 12 few . TGCAGCGTTATCAAGATAGTAGATACGCAGTATTTT CSVIKIVDTQYF
TRBJ1-2 TRBV7-2 13 once . TGTGCCAGCAGCTCTACAGATAACTATGGCTACACCTTC CASSSTDNYGYTF